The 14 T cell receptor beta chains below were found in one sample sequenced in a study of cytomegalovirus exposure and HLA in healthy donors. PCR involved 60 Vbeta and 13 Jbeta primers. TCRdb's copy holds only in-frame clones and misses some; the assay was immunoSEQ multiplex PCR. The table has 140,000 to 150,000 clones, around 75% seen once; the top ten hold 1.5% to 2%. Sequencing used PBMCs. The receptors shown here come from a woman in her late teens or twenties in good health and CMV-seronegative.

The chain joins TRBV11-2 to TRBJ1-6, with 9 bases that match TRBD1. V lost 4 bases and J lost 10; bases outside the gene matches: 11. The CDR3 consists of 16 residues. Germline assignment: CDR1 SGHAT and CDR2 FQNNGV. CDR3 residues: CASSSPQGAAESPLHF. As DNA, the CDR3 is TGTGCCAGCAGCTCTCCACAGGGGGCGGCTGAGTCACCCCTCCACTTT. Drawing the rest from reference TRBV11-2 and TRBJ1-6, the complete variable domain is EAGVAQSPRYKIIEKRQSVAFWCNPISGHATLYWYQQILGQGPKLLIQFQNNGVVDDSQLPKDRFSAERLKGVDSTLKIQPAKLEDSAVYLCASSSPQGAAESPLHFGNGTRLTVT.

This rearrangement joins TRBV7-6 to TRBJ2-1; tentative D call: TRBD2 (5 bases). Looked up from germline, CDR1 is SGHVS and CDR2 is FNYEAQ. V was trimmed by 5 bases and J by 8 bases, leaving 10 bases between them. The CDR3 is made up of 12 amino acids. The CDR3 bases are TGTGCCAGCAGCCCAGAGGGCCATGAGCAGTTCTTC. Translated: CASSPEGHEQFF.

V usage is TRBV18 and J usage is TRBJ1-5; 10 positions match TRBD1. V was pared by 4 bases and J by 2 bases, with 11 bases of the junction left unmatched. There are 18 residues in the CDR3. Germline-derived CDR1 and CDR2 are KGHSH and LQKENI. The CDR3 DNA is TGTGCCAGCTCACAAACCGGGACAGGGGTGGGGGGCAATCAGCCCCAGCATTTT. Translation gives CASSQTGTGVGGNQPQHF.

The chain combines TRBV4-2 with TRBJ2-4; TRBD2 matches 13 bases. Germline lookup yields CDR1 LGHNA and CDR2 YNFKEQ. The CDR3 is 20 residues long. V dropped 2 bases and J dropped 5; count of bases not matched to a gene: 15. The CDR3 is CASSQRTPWGLAGRENIQYF. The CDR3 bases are TGTGCCAGCAGCCAAAGAACACCGTGGGGACTAGCGGGGAGGGAAAACATTCAGTACTTC.

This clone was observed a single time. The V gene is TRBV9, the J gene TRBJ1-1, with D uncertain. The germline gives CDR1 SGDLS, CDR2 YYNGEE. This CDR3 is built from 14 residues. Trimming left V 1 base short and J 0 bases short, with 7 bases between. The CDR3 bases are TGTGCCAGCAGCGTAACGGGTATGAACACTGAAGCTTTCTTT. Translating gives CASSVTGMNTEAFF.

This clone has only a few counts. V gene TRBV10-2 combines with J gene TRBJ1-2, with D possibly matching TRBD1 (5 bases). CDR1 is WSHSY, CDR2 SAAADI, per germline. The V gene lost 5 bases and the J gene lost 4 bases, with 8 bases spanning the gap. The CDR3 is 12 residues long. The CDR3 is CASSPDSYGYTF. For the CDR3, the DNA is TGCGCCAGCAGTCCCGACAGCTATGGCTACACCTTC.

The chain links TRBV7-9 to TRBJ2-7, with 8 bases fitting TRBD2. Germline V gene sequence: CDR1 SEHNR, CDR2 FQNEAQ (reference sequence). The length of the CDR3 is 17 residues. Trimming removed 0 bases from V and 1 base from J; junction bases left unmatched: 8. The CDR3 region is CASSLAGGGGPSYEQYF. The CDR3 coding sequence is TGTGCCAGCAGCTTAGCTGGTGGCGGGGGGCCATCCTACGAGCAGTACTTC.

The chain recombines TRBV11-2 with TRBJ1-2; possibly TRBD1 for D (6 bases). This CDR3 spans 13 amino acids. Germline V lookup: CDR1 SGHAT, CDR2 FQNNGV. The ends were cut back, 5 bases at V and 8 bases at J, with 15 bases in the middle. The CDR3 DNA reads TGTGCCAGCAGCCCGACAGGCCCATGGGGCTACACCTTC. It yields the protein CASSPTGPWGYTF.

CDR3 bases: TGCAGCGTTGATGGACAGGTGAACACTGAAGCTTTCTTT. Protein product: CSVDGQVNTEAFF. The chain uses TRBV29-1 and TRBJ1-1; 7 bases line up with TRBD1. CDR3 length equals 13 residues. J gave up 0 bases and V 3 bases, and 1 base lay outside the gene matches. Germline lookup yields CDR1 SQVTM and CDR2 ANQGSEA.

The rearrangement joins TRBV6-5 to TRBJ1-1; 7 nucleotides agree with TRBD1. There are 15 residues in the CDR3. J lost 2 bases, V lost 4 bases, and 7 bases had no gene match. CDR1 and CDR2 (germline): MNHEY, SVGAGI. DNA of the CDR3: TGTGCCAGCAGTTCTTACAGGGGTTCTAACACTGAAGCTTTCTTT. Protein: CASSSYRGSNTEAFF.

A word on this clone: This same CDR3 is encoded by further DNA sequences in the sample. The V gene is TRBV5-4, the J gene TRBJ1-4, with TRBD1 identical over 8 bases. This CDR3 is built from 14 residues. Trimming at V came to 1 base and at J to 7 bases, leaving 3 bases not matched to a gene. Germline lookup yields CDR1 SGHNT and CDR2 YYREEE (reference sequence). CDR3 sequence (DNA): TGTGCCAGCAGCTTGCAGGGGGCGGCTGAAAAACTGTTTTTT. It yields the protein CASSLQGAAEKLFF.

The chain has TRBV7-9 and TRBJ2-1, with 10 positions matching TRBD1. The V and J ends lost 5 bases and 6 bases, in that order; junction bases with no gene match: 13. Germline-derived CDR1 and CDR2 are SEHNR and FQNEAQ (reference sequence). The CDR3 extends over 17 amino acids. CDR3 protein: CASSQRQGAGGVNEQFF. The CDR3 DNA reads TGTGCCAGCAGCCAGCGACAGGGGGCAGGAGGAGTCAATGAGCAGTTCTTC.

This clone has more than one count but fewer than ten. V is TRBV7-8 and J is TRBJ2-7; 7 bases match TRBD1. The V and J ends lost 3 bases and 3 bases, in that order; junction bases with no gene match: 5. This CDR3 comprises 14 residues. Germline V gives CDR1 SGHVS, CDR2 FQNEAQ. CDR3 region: CASSLTGQIYEQYF. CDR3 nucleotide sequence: TGTGCCAGCAGCTTGACGGGACAGATCTACGAGCAGTACTTC. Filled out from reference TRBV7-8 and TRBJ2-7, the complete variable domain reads GAGVSQSPRYKVAKRGQDVALRCDPISGHVSLFWYQQALGQGPEFLTYFQNEAQLDKSGLPSDRFFAERPEGSVSTLKIQRTQQEDSAVYLCASSLTGQIYEQYFGPGTRLTVT.

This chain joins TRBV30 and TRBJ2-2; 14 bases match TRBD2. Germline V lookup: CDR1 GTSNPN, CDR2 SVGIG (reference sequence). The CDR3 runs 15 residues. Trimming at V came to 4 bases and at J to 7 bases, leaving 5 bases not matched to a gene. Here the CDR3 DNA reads TGTGCCTGGACGGGACTAGCGGGAGATAACGGGGAGCTGTTTTTT. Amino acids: CAWTGLAGDNGELFF.